The rows below give T cell receptor beta chains drawn from one sample of a study of PD-L1 blockade in urothelial cancer. The protocol was immunoSEQ multiplex PCR, while the TCRdb copy is restricted to in-frame clones and leaves out a portion. The sample yields some 80,000 clones, over 80% seen once. Sequenced here: PBMCs, sampled around atezolizumab (anti-PD-L1) treatment. The receptors originated from a man aged 40-50 years with urothelial cancer. The CDR3 runs from the conserved cysteine through the conserved F or W. The D gene is left open where the match is weak. Size values are once, few and many counts, or a class for expanded clones, and some rows have none.

d_call	v_call	clone_size	j_call	cdr3_aa	cdr3_nt
-	TRBV4-3	few	TRBJ1-2	CASSRQSGDNYGYTF	TGCGCCAGCAGCCGCCAATCAGGGGACAACTATGGCTACACCTTC
-	TRBV28	-	TRBJ2-7	CASKEGRSSYEQYF	TGTGCCAGCAAAGAGGGCAGAAGCTCCTACGAGCAGTACTTC
TRBD1	TRBV28	few	TRBJ1-2	CASSTPSPGQGKGGYTF	TGTGCCAGCAGTACGCCATCCCCGGGACAGGGGAAAGGTGGCTACACCTTC
TRBD1	TRBV28	few	TRBJ1-5	CASSSDRGEQPQHF	TGTGCCAGCAGTTCCGACAGGGGAGAGCAGCCCCAGCATTTT
-	TRBV19	-	TRBJ1-1	CASRSGTTNTEAFF	TGTGCCAGTAGATCGGGGACAACGAACACTGAAGCTTTCTTT
-	TRBV2	-	TRBJ2-1	CASSVGDNEQFF	TGTGCCAGCAGTGTAGGGGACAATGAGCAGTTCTTC
-	TRBV19	-	TRBJ2-1	CASKHREPHNEQFF	TGTGCCAGTAAACACCGGGAGCCGCACAATGAGCAGTTCTTC
TRBD1	TRBV7-8	once	TRBJ2-2	CASSLGQSLGSGELFF	TGTGCCAGCAGCTTGGGACAGTCTCTAGGCTCCGGGGAGCTGTTTTTT
TRBD1	TRBV28	-	TRBJ1-3	CASRGILQGDTIYF	TGTGCCAGCAGGGGGATTCTACAGGGGGACACCATATATTTT
TRBD2	TRBV4-2	-	TRBJ2-5	CASSQEASGETQYF	TGTGCCAGCAGCCAAGAAGCTAGCGGGGAGACCCAGTACTTC
-	TRBV6-5	-	TRBJ2-3	CASSYLGRRAQYF	TGTGCCAGCAGTTACCTCGGACGGAGGGCGCAGTATTTT
-	TRBV4-1	-	TRBJ2-3	CASKRDSDLTSTDTQYF	TGCGCCAGCAAACGGGACTCCGACCTTACTAGCACAGATACGCAGTATTTT
TRBD2	TRBV28	once	TRBJ2-3	CASSSGGDTQYF	TGTGCCAGCAGCTCGGGGGGGGATACGCAGTATTTT
TRBD1	TRBV5-1	-	TRBJ2-7	CASSFQRDRNYEQYF	TGCGCCAGCAGCTTCCAACGGGACAGAAACTACGAGCAGTACTTC
TRBD1	TRBV28	-	TRBJ1-5	CASSRQGWAQPQHF	TGTGCCAGCAGCCGACAGGGTTGGGCTCAGCCCCAGCATTTT
-	TRBV4-2	-	TRBJ1-1	CASSQDGNTEAFF	TGTGCCAGCAGCCAAGACGGGAACACTGAAGCTTTCTTT
TRBD2	TRBV9	-	TRBJ2-3	CASSALREGPADTQYF	TGTGCCAGCAGCGCCCTTCGGGAGGGCCCTGCAGATACGCAGTATTTT
-	TRBV6-1	-	TRBJ2-7	CASSPYRASYEQYF	TGTGCCAGCAGTCCGTACAGGGCGTCCTACGAGCAGTACTTC
-	TRBV7-2	-	TRBJ1-5	CASSLNGPVNQPQHF	TGTGCCAGCAGCTTAAATGGCCCAGTTAATCAGCCCCAGCATTTT
-	TRBV9	-	TRBJ2-2	CASSVANLTGEVPGELFF	TGTGCCAGCAGCGTAGCCAACCTCACAGGGGAGGTGCCCGGGGAGCTGTTTTTT
-	TRBV7-2	-	TRBJ2-7	CASSPGKAPYEQYF	TGTGCCAGCAGTCCCGGGAAGGCCCCCTACGAGCAGTACTTC
-	TRBV5-1	-	TRBJ2-5	CASSLVGLQETQYF	TGCGCCAGCAGCTTGGTGGGGCTCCAAGAGACCCAGTACTTC
-	TRBV6-5	few	TRBJ2-4	CASSYSFGNIQYF	TGTGCCAGCAGTTACTCTTTCGGAAACATTCAGTACTTC
-	TRBV4-2	-	TRBJ1-4	CASSHGATNEKLFF	TGTGCCAGCAGCCACGGTGCAACTAATGAAAAACTGTTTTTT
TRBD1	TRBV7-9	once	TRBJ2-5	CASSYRGLRETQYF	TGTGCCAGCAGCTACAGGGGCCTTAGGGAGACCCAGTACTTC
TRBD1	TRBV5-5	-	TRBJ2-2	CASSRVQGATGELFF	TGTGCCAGCAGCCGGGTCCAGGGGGCCACCGGGGAGCTGTTTTTT
TRBD2	TRBV5-4	-	TRBJ2-5	CASSPSSRLAGAETQYF	TGTGCCAGCAGCCCAAGTTCTCGACTAGCGGGGGCCGAGACCCAGTACTTC
-	TRBV14	-	TRBJ1-2	CASSQLGSYGYTF	TGTGCCAGCAGCCAACTGGGCAGCTATGGCTACACCTTC
TRBD2	TRBV7-2	once	TRBJ2-7	CASRSGTSGEQYF	TGTGCCAGCAGAAGCGGGACCTCGGGGGAGCAGTACTTC
TRBD1	TRBV5-1	few	TRBJ2-7	CASSFGQGRGYEQYF	TGCGCCAGCAGCTTTGGACAGGGGAGAGGATACGAGCAGTACTTC
TRBD2	TRBV10-2	-	TRBJ2-1	CATETSRSLSYNEQFF	TGCGCCACCGAGACTAGCCGTTCACTCTCCTACAATGAGCAGTTCTTC
TRBD2	TRBV5-1	-	TRBJ2-3	CASSSGLAGGQEGTDTQYF	TGCGCCAGCAGCTCGGGACTAGCGGGAGGCCAAGAAGGGACAGATACGCAGTATTTT
-	TRBV15	-	TRBJ2-5	CATSREARQETQYF	TGTGCCACCAGCAGAGAGGCCCGCCAAGAGACCCAGTACTTC
TRBD1	TRBV9	-	TRBJ2-7	CASSGQGASYEQYF	TGTGCCAGCAGCGGACAGGGGGCGTCCTACGAGCAGTACTTC
-	TRBV23-1	-	TRBJ2-1	CASSSRTEGPLDEQFF	TGCGCCAGCAGCAGTCGAACAGAGGGTCCCTTGGATGAGCAGTTCTTC
TRBD2	TRBV5-1	-	TRBJ2-1	CASSFGVLAGGGTYNEQFF	TGCGCCAGCAGCTTCGGAGTACTAGCGGGAGGAGGGACCTACAATGAGCAGTTCTTC
-	TRBV7-9	-	TRBJ2-5	CASSLSDQETQYF	TGTGCCAGCAGCTTATCAGATCAAGAGACCCAGTACTTC
TRBD1	TRBV15	-	TRBJ1-5	CATSRPLTGAQRTQPQHF	TGTGCCACCAGCAGACCCCTGACAGGGGCCCAAAGGACTCAGCCCCAGCATTTT
-	TRBV2	-	TRBJ1-5	CASGTPGGPQHF	TGTGCCAGCGGAACGCCCGGAGGGCCCCAGCATTTT
-	TRBV25-1	once	TRBJ1-2	CASSKEFLSGYTF	TGTGCCAGCAGTAAAGAGTTTTTGTCGGGCTACACCTTC
TRBD1	TRBV7-8	once	TRBJ1-1	CASSPFARDRGEAFF	TGTGCCAGCAGCCCGTTTGCCCGGGACAGGGGAGAAGCTTTCTTT